The 16 T cell receptor beta chains below were found in one sample sequenced in a study of T cells in Graves' hyperthyroidism and ophthalmopathy. Amplified TCR beta CDR3 regions derived from RNA transcripts. The HTBI set primed first-round TCR CDR3 RT-PCR. TCRdb reanalysed the multiplex PCR reads using MiXCR and keeps one entry per CDR3 protein. There are fewer than 650,000 distinct CDR3 sequences in the sample; about 14% occur only once, and 4.5% to 6% lies in the top ten. Sequenced input: blood. These receptors all stem from a woman in her thirties with Graves' hyperthyroidism that later progressed to Graves' ophthalmopathy.

This chain's CDR3 is CATSRESPWGQKMDQPQHF. DNA of the CDR3: TGTGCCACCAGCAGAGAAAGTCCTTGGGGACAGAAAATGGACCAGCCCCAGCATTTT. The chain couples TRBV15 to TRBJ1-5, with 7 bases fitting TRBD1. From germline, CDR1 is LNHNV and CDR2 YYDKDF (reference sequence). This CDR3 region has 19 residues. The trim removed 0 bases at V and 7 bases at J, leaving 18 bases unmatched.

This clonotype showed up just a few times. The gene calls are TRBV3-1 and TRBJ1-2; D gene ambiguous. CDR3 size: 13 residues. Germline assignment: CDR1 LGHDT and CDR2 YNNKEL (reference sequence). With 1 base removed from V and 7 bases from J, the gap between germline ends came to 10 bases. The CDR3 nucleotides are TGTGCCAGCAGCCAAGGGCAGGTTACTGGCTACACCTTC. Encoded protein: CASSQGQVTGYTF.

The chain combines TRBV7-9 with TRBJ2-7, with no clear D. CDR3 size: 12 residues. The germline V gene encodes CDR1 SEHNR and CDR2 FQNEAQ (reference sequence). Deletions cut 8 bases from V and 4 bases from J, with 12 bases between. CDR3 coding DNA: TGTGCCAGCGGGTCTCCGCCATACGAGCAGTACTTC. Translated: CASGSPPYEQYF.

Ten or more counts support this clonotype. The genes are TRBV3-1 and TRBJ1-1; possibly TRBD1 for D (6 bases). The CDR3 is 14 amino acids. Trimming removed 4 bases at V and 3 bases at J, with 12 bases between. Germline loops: CDR1 LGHDT, CDR2 YNNKEL (reference sequence). The CDR3 protein is CASSPRAGDTEAFF. Here the CDR3 DNA reads TGTGCCAGCAGCCCACGGGCAGGGGACACTGAAGCTTTCTTT.

This clonotype was picked up many times. This chain joins TRBV30 and TRBJ1-1; D unclear. Trimming removed 7 bases at V and 3 bases at J, with 12 bases between. CDR3 length: 12 residues. In germline, CDR1 is GTSNPN, CDR2 SVGIG (reference sequence). CDR3 DNA: TGTGCCTACTCAAGGTGGGACACTGAAGCTTTCTTT. As protein: CAYSRWDTEAFF.

The chain couples TRBV7-3 to TRBJ2-2, with D perhaps matching TRBD2 (6 bases). Germline V lookup: CDR1 SGHTA, CDR2 FQGTGA. This CDR3 contains 16 residues. The V end was cut by 2 bases, the J end by 0 bases, with 10 bases between. CDR3 DNA sequence: TGTGCCAGCAGCTTAGCCGGGACTTCGAACACCGGGGAGCTGTTTTTT. Its protein is CASSLAGTSNTGELFF.

The sample holds many counts of this clonotype. The chain couples TRBV19 to TRBJ1-4, with a possible D match to TRBD1 (5 bases). From germline, CDR1 is LNHDA and CDR2 SQIVND (reference sequence). The length of the CDR3 is 15 residues. Trimming took 5 bases from V and 2 from J, leaving 12 bases between them. CDR3 nucleotide sequence: TGTGCCAGTAGTTCTGCTGGGGGGACTAATGAAAAACTGTTTTTT. Protein product: CASSSAGGTNEKLFF.

Ten or more counts support this clonotype. The V gene is TRBV7-2, the J gene TRBJ2-1; 13 bases line up with TRBD2. The trim removed 7 bases at V and 0 bases at J, leaving 15 bases unmatched. Germline CDR1 reads SGHTA; CDR2 reads FQGNSA. The CDR3 sequence is 20 residues long. CDR3 loop: CASNHPLAGGLLLSYNEQFF. The CDR3 bases are TGTGCCAGCAACCATCCACTAGCGGGAGGGCTCCTTCTCTCCTACAATGAGCAGTTCTTC.

Many counts were recorded for this clonotype. CDR3 in amino acids: CASTQLDREAFF. CDR3 coding DNA: TGTGCCAGCACACAGTTGGACAGGGAAGCTTTCTTT. This chain joins TRBV12-3 or TRBV12-4 and TRBJ1-1; 7 bases are shared with TRBD1. The CDR3 sequence is 12 residues long. With 7 bases clipped from V and 8 bases from J, the junction kept 7 bases outside the gene matches.

This clonotype was picked up many times. The rearrangement uses TRBV12-3 or TRBV12-4 and TRBJ1-1; D is ambiguous. Trimming left V 7 bases short and J 5 bases short, with 17 bases between. The CDR3 has 14 residues. The CDR3 protein is CASNPESRGTEAFF. The CDR3 region has the DNA TGTGCCAGCAACCCTGAGTCTCGGGGAACTGAAGCTTTCTTT.

The chain carries TRBV6-1 and TRBJ1-3, with D hard to call. The germline V gene encodes CDR1 MNHNS and CDR2 SASEGT. CDR3 length equals 15 residues. Trimming left V 2 bases short and J 0 bases short, with 8 bases between. This chain's CDR3 is CASSETESSGNTIYF. For the CDR3, the DNA is TGTGCCAGCAGTGAAACGGAGAGCTCTGGAAACACCATATATTTT.

There are many counts of this clonotype. The chain carries TRBV7-9 and TRBJ1-2, with D unclear. V lost 4 bases, J lost 8 bases, and 20 bases lay in between. The CDR3 is 15 amino acids. Germline CDR1 SEHNR, CDR2 FQNEAQ (reference sequence). The CDR3 DNA is TGTGCCAGCAGCTCAACTTATTCGGCCGACCCAGGCTACACCTTC. It codes for CASSSTYSADPGYTF.

This clonotype was found many times. The gene calls are TRBV7-2 and TRBJ1-2; a possible D gene is TRBD1 (6 bases). The CDR3 contains 15 residues. Per germline, CDR1 SGHTA and CDR2 FQGNSA. V dropped 5 bases and J dropped 0 bases, with 13 bases sitting between them. This CDR3 is CASSPYRQANYGYTF. The CDR3 DNA reads as TGTGCCAGCAGCCCGTACAGACAGGCTAACTATGGCTACACCTTC.

This clonotype was seen only a few times. V and J are TRBV28 and TRBJ2-6; D unresolved. The V gene's germline CDR1 is MDHEN and CDR2 SYDVKM. The CDR3 consists of 14 residues. Trimming took 8 bases from V and 0 from J, leaving 8 bases between them. CDR3 sequence reads: CASLGDSGANVLTF. The CDR3 bases are TGTGCCAGCTTAGGAGACTCTGGGGCCAACGTCCTGACTTTC. Full variable domain (remainder filled in from reference TRBV28 and TRBJ2-6): DVKVTQSSRYLVKRTGEKVFLECVQDMDHENMFWYRQDPGLGLRLIYFSYDVKMKEKGDIPEGYSVSREKKERFSLILESASTNQTSMYLCASLGDSGANVLTFGAGSRLTVL.

The genes are TRBV9 and TRBJ1-1; 8 bases agree with TRBD1. Germline V gives CDR1 SGDLS, CDR2 YYNGEE. CDR3 length: 15 residues. The junction had 11 bases not matched to a gene; V was cut back by 4 bases and J by 6 bases. The CDR3 coding sequence is TGTGCCAGCAGCCCGGGGTGGAACAGGGGGGCTGAAGCTTTCTTT. This gives the protein CASSPGWNRGAEAFF.

The sample holds many counts of this clonotype. The gene calls are TRBV19 and TRBJ1-2; TRBD1 matches at 7 bases. Germline CDR1 LNHDA, CDR2 SQIVND (reference sequence). CDR3 length: 15 amino acids. V lost 4 bases, J lost 2 bases, and 7 bases stayed unmatched. CDR3 residues: CASSTYRGLNYGYTF. CDR3 bases: TGTGCCAGTAGTACCTACAGGGGTTTAAACTATGGCTACACCTTC.